This record looks at one T cell receptor (beta chain) sequence and its context. The data belong to a study of T cell clones after liver transplantation. Study overall: In this trial, immunosuppression withdrawal was attempted within 2 years of liver transplant. Three of the eight recipients were HCV-positive; the rest had non-autoimmune, non-viral transplant indications. Tolerance: complete withdrawal held at least one year, liver enzymes staying within twice normal. Draws occurred before transplant, before withdrawal, and after complete or failed withdrawal.

Libraries were prepared by immunoSEQ multiplex PCR; TCRdb keeps only in-frame clonotypes and omits some of them. Of approximately 70,000 clones in the sample, around 84% were seen once. Germline CDR1 reads LGHNA; CDR2 reads YSLEER. The V segment lost 0 bases and the J segment 5 bases; nucleotides outside the gene matches: 6. The CDR3 runs 16 residues. The material sequenced was CD4+ T cells from blood, taken about 50 months after liver transplant. The source is a human patient who received a liver transplant. The T cells may come from the graft donor. The J gene is TRBJ2-1, the V gene TRBV4-3; the match to TRBD2 covers 8 bases. CDR3 nucleotide sequence: TGCGCCAGCAGCCAAGAACTAGCGGCCCGAAACAATGAGCAGTTCTTC. Translation gives CASSQELAARNNEQFF.